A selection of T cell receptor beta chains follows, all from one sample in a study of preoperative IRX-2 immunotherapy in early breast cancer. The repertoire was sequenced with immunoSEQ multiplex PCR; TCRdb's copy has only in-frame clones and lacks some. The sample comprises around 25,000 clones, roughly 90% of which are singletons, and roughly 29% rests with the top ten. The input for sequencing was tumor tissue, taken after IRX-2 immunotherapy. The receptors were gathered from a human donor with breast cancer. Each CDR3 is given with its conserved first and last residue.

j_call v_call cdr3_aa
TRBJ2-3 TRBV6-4 CASSDSGASRDTQYF
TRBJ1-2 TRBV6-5 CASGPGGYTF
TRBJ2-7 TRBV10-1 CASSASGVSYEQYF
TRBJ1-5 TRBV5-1 CASSPGTGNQPQHF
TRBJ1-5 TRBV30 CAWSVGGSNQPQHF
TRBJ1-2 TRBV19 CASTPMGGFYTF
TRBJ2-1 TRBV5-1 CASSLPSSDNEQFF
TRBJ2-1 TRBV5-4 CASSLAFSGGTEQFF
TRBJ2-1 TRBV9 CASSTRDRDNEQFF
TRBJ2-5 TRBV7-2 CASSRQVGQETQYF
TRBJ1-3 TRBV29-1 CSVRRRSGDGNTIYF
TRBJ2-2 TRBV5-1 CASSLATGARELFF
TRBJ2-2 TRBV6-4 CASTKLAGDTGELFF
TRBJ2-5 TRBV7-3 CASSSQGGLETQYF
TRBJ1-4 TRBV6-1 CASRAPTGGNEKLFF
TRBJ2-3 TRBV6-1 CASSVRTSGSTDTQYF
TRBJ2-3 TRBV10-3 CAISPSLPGQGAQGTDTQYF
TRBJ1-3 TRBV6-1 CASGEDSGSGNTIYF
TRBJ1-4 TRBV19 CASSISEVEKLFF
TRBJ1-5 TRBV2 CASSWEINQPQHF
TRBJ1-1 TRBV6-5 CASSRDRLNTEAFF
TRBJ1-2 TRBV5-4 CASSLSTDNYGYTF
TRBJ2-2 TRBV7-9 CASSPGQRTGELFF
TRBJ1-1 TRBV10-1 CASSGPLRGEAFF
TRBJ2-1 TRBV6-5 CASSYSAGGPHEQFF
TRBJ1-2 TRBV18 CASSPVTDYYGYTF
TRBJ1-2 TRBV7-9 CASSFQGAYGGYTF
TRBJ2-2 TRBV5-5 CASSLVVMSLGGELFF
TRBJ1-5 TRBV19 CASSGTVIQPQHF
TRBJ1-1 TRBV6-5 CASSYSNAGRLEAFF
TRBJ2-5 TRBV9 CASSGSGGAEIKTQYF
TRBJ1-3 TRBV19 CASSLRGGGNTIYF
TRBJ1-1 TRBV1 CTSSQSQGVTEAFF
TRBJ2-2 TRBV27 CASSLTRGRFTGELFF
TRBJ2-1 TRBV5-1 CASSFALTGHNEQFF
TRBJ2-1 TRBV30 CAWKGGVEQFF
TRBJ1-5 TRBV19 CASSMRGARQPQHF
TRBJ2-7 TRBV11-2 CASSHSSREYEQYF
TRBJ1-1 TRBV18 CASSPTEYNTEAFF
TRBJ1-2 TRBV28 CASRLTGSTYGYTF